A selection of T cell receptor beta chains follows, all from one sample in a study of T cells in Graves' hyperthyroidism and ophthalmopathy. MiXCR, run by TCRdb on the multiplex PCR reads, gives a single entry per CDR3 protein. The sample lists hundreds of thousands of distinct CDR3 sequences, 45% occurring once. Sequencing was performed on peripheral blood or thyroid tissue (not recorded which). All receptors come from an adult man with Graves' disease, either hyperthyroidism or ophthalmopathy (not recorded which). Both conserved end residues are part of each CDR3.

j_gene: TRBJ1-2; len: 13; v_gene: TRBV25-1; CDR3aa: CACSASVGDGYTF
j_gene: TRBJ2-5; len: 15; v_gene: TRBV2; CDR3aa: CASSADRGGNQPQYF
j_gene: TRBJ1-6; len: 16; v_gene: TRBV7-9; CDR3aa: CASSPSGQGAGSPLHF
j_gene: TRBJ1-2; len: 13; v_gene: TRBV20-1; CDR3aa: CSAREEGSNGYTF
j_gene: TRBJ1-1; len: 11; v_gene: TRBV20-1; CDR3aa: CSAQWNTEAFF
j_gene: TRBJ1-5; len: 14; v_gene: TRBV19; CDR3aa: CASSMQGQGQPQHF
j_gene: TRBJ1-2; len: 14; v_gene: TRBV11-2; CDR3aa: CASSPPYDRDGYTF
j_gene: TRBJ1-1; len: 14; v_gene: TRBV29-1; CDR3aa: CSTRGQGGWTEAFF
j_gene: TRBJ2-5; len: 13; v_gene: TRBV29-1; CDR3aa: CSVEGVLQETQYF
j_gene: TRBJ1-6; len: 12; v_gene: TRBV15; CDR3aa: CATSLSDSPLHF
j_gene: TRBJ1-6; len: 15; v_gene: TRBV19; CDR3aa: CASSPVGQELSPLHF
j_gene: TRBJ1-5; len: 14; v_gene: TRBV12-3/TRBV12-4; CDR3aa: CASSLYDSNQPQHF
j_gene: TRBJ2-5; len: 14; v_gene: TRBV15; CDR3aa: CATSRVAGEETQYF
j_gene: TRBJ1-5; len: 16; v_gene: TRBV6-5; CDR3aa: CAISDKDRGLPQPQHF
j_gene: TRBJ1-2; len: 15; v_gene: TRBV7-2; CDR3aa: CASGARPGQGYGYTF
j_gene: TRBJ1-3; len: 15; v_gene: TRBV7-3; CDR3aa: CASSDDRGSGNTIYF
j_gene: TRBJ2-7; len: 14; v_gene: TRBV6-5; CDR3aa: CASSSGTNSYEQYF
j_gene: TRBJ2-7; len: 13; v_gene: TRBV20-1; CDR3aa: CSARDQGGFEQYF
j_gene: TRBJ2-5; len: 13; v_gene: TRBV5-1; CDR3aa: CASRMAAQETQYF
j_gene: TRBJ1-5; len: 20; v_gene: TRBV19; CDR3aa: CASSSGVRGFTSYSNQPQHF
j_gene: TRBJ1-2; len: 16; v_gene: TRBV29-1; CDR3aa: CSDTSGSTDTNYGYTF
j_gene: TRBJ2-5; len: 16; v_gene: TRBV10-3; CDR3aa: CAISEKTGGVGETQYF
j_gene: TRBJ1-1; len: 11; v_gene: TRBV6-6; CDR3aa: CARQGTNEAFF
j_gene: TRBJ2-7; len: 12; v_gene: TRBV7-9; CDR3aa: CASSTGTDEQDF
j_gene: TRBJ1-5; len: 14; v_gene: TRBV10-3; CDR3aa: CAISLGDRNQPQHF
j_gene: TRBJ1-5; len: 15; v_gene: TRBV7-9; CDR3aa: CASTGTVDGNQPQHF
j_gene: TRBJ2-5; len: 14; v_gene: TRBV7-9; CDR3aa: CASSLGTLQETQYF
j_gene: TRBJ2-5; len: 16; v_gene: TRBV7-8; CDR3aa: CASSPDRTRDGETQYF
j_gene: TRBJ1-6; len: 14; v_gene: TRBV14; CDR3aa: CASSSAGTVPPLHF
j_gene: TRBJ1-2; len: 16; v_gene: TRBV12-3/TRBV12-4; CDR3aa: CASSEQMERFNYGYTF
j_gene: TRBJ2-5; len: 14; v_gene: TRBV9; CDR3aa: CASSPRMRQETQYF
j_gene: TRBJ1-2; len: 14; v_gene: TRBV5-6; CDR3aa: CASSLGQGADGYTF
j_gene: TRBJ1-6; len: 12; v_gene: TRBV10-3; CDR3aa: CAISRVNSPLHF
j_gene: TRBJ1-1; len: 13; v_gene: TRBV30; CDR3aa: CAWSLGANTEAFF
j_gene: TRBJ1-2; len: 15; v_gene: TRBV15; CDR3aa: CATSRGRLSNYGYTF
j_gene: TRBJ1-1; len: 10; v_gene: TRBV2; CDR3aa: CASRDGEAFF